Each of the 20 T cell receptor beta chains below was sequenced from the same sample in a study of technical replicates of blood from four donors. TCRdb keeps only in-frame clones here, not all; method: immunoSEQ multiplex PCR. The table includes some 89,000 clones, about 95% detected once. What was sequenced was T cells isolated from PBMCs. Source of these receptors: a human donor in good health.

Points on this clone: At the DNA level, this CDR3 is encoded by other sequences in the same sample as well. The CDR3: CASSLEYQETQYF. DNA of the CDR3: TGTGCCAGCAGTTTGGAGTACCAAGAGACCCAGTACTTC. V and J are TRBV28 and TRBJ2-5; D ambiguous. V was shortened by 3 bases and J by 0 bases, with 5 bases between the two germline ends. Looked up from germline, CDR1 is MDHEN and CDR2 is SYDVKM. The CDR3 sequence is 13 residues long.

This chain links TRBV6-4 with TRBJ2-3, with 11 bases fitting TRBD1. J gave up 4 bases and V 5 bases, and 2 bases lay outside the gene matches. The germline CDR1 and CDR2 sequences are MRHNA and SNTAGT. This CDR3 region has 14 residues. As DNA, the CDR3 is TGTGCCAGCAGTCTGGGACAGGGGGCAGATACGCAGTATTTT. Translation: CASSLGQGADTQYF.

The J gene is TRBJ2-1, the V gene TRBV15; TRBD2 might be the D (5 bases). The V end was cut by 6 bases, the J end by 1 base, with 13 bases between. CDR3 length: 15 amino acids. Germline loops: CDR1 LNHNV, CDR2 YYDKDF (reference sequence). The DNA of the CDR3 is TGTGCCACCAGTATCTCTAGACTATCCTACAATGAGCAGTTCTTC. This codes for CATSISRLSYNEQFF.

The rearrangement joins TRBV28 to TRBJ1-5; TRBD1 matches 7 bases. The CDR3 consists of 14 residues. The V gene end was trimmed by 6 bases and the J gene end by 1 base; junction bases not matched to a gene: 3. Germline V gene data show CDR1 as MDHEN and CDR2 as SYDVKM. CDR3 sequence (DNA): TGTGCCAGCAGCATGACAGGGAGCAATCAGCCCCAGCATTTT. It specifies CASSMTGSNQPQHF.

This chain links TRBV6-1 with TRBJ2-6; tentative D call: TRBD1 (6 bases). V was pared by 3 bases and J by 1 base, with 13 bases between. The CDR3 has 17 residues. Germline assignment: CDR1 MNHNS and CDR2 SASEGT. CDR3 protein: CASSDRQEISGANVLTF. The CDR3 coding sequence is TGTGCCAGCAGTGACCGACAGGAAATTTCTGGGGCCAACGTCCTGACTTTC.

The chain employs TRBV27 and TRBJ1-1; possibly TRBD1 for D (6 bases). Germline assignment: CDR1 MNHEY and CDR2 SMNVEV (reference sequence). The CDR3 length is 12 residues. V gave up 5 bases and J gave up 11 bases, with 15 bases separating them. This CDR3 is CASSGYRVDAFF. The CDR3 coding sequence is TGTGCCAGCAGTGGATACAGGGTTGATGCTTTCTTT.

The gene calls are TRBV5-1 and TRBJ2-1, with D possibly TRBD2 on 6 matching bases. Trimming stripped 0 bases from V and 5 bases from J, with 15 bases between. CDR3 length: 16 residues. CDR1 is SGHRS, CDR2 YFSETQ, per germline. Written as DNA, the CDR3 is TGCGCCAGCAGCTTGGCCGGGGGTCGGTTGGACAATGAGCAGTTCTTC. Translation gives CASSLAGGRLDNEQFF.

This chain joins TRBV25-1 and TRBJ2-7; TRBD1 matches 7 bases. V lost 5 bases, J lost 6 bases, and 7 bases stayed unmatched. Germline V lookup: CDR1 MGHDK, CDR2 SYGVNS. The CDR3 is 13 amino acids. The CDR3, as DNA: TGTGCCAGCAGTACCCAGACAGGGCTCGAGCAGTACTTC. It yields the protein CASSTQTGLEQYF.

The V and J genes are TRBV6-6 and TRBJ2-1; no clear D. This CDR3 is 14 amino acids long. Germline V gene lookup returns CDR1 MNHNY and CDR2 SVGAGI (reference sequence). Between the trimmed V and J ends, which lost 8 bases and 3 bases, there was a span of 14 bases. CDR3 amino acids: CASGEPRNYNEQFF. The CDR3 region has the DNA TGTGCCAGCGGAGAACCCCGGAACTACAATGAGCAGTTCTTC.

This clone was seen just once. Relative to the germline gene, one junction end is altered; a read error may explain this. The chain is built from TRBV4-1 and TRBJ2-4; TRBD1 matches 10 bases. The CDR3 is 13 amino acids. In germline, CDR1 is MGHRA, CDR2 YSYEKL. In DNA, the CDR3 is TGCGCCAGCAGAGGGACAGGGACAGGGGTTATGGACTTC. It translates to CASRGTGTGVMDF.

In its sample, this clone was seen once. The rearrangement joins TRBV13 to TRBJ1-2, with a weak D call TRBD1 (6 bases). The CDR3 runs to 17 residues. Germline V gene sequence: CDR1 PRHDT, CDR2 FYEKMQ (reference sequence). With 6 bases removed from V and 0 bases from J, the gap between germline ends came to 20 bases. The CDR3 loop is CASSRNGGRGANYGYTF. CDR3 nucleotide sequence: TGTGCCAGCAGTAGGAACGGGGGGCGTGGGGCTAACTATGGCTACACCTTC.

The J gene is TRBJ2-1, the V gene TRBV28; D not certain. V was cut by 7 bases and J by 4 bases, with 14 bases left in between. The CDR3 extends over 14 amino acids. Germline lookup yields CDR1 MDHEN and CDR2 SYDVKM. CDR3 loop: CASTPLIDYNEQFF. DNA of the CDR3: TGTGCCAGCACCCCACTGATAGATTACAATGAGCAGTTCTTC.

The chain uses TRBV29-1 and TRBJ2-7, with TRBD1 identical over 8 bases. This CDR3 contains 15 residues. Germline V gene data show CDR1 as SQVTM and CDR2 as ANQGSEA. V lost 1 base to trimming and J lost 3 bases; unmatched junction nucleotides: 8. The CDR3 loop reads CSVEGDRGTRYEQYF. The DNA of the CDR3 is TGCAGCGTTGAAGGTGACAGGGGAACTCGCTACGAGCAGTACTTC.

The genes are TRBV1 and TRBJ2-5; the D segment call TRBD2 is taken from the table without a DNA check. TRBV1 is assigned pseudogene status. The CDR3 is made up of 15 amino acids. The CDR3 DNA sequence: TGCACCACCGCAAGTCTAGCGGGAGGGCTGGAGACCCAGTACTTC. It codes for CTTASLAGGLETQYF.

V usage is TRBV19 and J usage is TRBJ2-1, with TRBD2 identical over 9 bases. Per the germline V gene, CDR1 is LNHDA and CDR2 is SQIVND (reference sequence). V trimming: 11 bases; J trimming: 7 bases; junction bases outside the gene matches: 12. This CDR3 is 14 amino acids long. DNA for the CDR3: TGTGCCGTTTCCCCCGCGGGAGGGCCAAATGAGCAGTTCTTC. Translation: CAVSPAGGPNEQFF.

The chain couples TRBV9 to TRBJ2-2, with TRBD1 matching 8 bases. From germline, CDR1 is SGDLS and CDR2 YYNGEE. Trimming at V came to 4 bases and at J to 3 bases, leaving 17 bases not matched to a gene. The CDR3 runs 19 residues. The CDR3 loop reads CASSSRGPLLTGDTGELFF. The CDR3 DNA reads as TGTGCCAGCAGCTCCCGGGGGCCTCTACTGACAGGGGACACCGGGGAGCTGTTTTTT.

The chain is built from TRBV2 and TRBJ2-7; a weak D match, TRBD1 (6 bases). CDR1 and CDR2 (germline): SNHLY, FYNNEI. V was shortened by 0 bases and J by 3 bases, with 9 bases between the two germline ends. This CDR3 has 14 residues. CDR3 in DNA: TGTGCCAGCAGTGAAGCGGGACACAACTACGAGCAGTACTTC. It specifies CASSEAGHNYEQYF.

The chain combines TRBV27 with TRBJ2-7; tentative D call: TRBD1 (5 bases). Germline-derived CDR1 and CDR2 are MNHEY and SMNVEV (reference sequence). Trimming pared 10 bases from V and 0 bases from J, leaving 13 bases between. The CDR3 totals 13 residues. CDR3 region: CATSQGSSYEQYF. The CDR3 region has the DNA TGTGCCACCTCCCAGGGTAGCTCCTACGAGCAGTACTTC.

The chain links TRBV4-1 to TRBJ2-2; D may be TRBD1 (6 bases). The CDR3 extends over 16 amino acids. The V and J ends lost 5 bases and 4 bases respectively, with 17 bases between them. The V gene's germline CDR1 is MGHRA and CDR2 YSYEKL. The CDR3 bases are TGCGCCAGCAGCGGACCCGATACAGGGACCACCGGGGAGCTGTTTTTT. Translating it yields CASSGPDTGTTGELFF.

The rearrangement links TRBV25-1 to TRBJ2-1, with D perhaps TRBD2 (6 bases). Trimming stripped 7 bases from V and 10 bases from J, with 20 bases between. The CDR3 is 14 residues long. Germline assignment: CDR1 MGHDK and CDR2 SYGVNS. In nucleotides, the CDR3 is TGTGCCAGCACTCTGACGGGAGCCAGCGCCGAGCAGTTCTTC. Its protein product is CASTLTGASAEQFF.